The T cell receptor (beta chain) under discussion was sequenced for a study of control samples from healthy donors and cancer patients. This clone was observed a few times. The assay was immunoSEQ multiplex PCR, and TCRdb's table has in-frame clones only and misses some. In the table there are some 65,000 clones, about four fifths of which are singletons. Sequencing was carried out using PBMCs. The receptor was isolated from a woman aged 50 to 60 with lung cancer.

The CDR3 region is CASSSEGNTEAFF. The CDR3 DNA reads as TGTGCCAGCAGTTCCGAGGGGAACACTGAAGCTTTCTTT. The gene calls are TRBV11-3 and TRBJ1-1; D call uncertain. The germline V gene has CDR1 SGHNT and CDR2 YENEEA. The CDR3 contains 13 residues. The V end lost 6 bases, the J end lost 1 base, and 9 bases lay between the germline ends.